Each of the 10 T cell receptor beta chains below was sequenced from the same sample in a study of post-analysis software for immune sequencing data (dated by TCRdb to between 2015 and 2016). Points the paper makes about the study in general: Patients showed significantly higher frequencies than controls for five TRBV segments, among them TRBV5-6, TRBV5-1 and TRBV20-1.

The library was obtained by PCR. The data were produced on an Illumina HiSeq 2500. Unique molecular identifiers were incorporated into TCR beta cDNA libraries to reduce PCR and sequencing biases. In-frame beta chains were kept once TCRdb had trimmed the public reads at Q25 with fastp and called clones with MiXCR. Duplicate CDR3 protein sequences are folded into a single record with the most common DNA and genes. The sample table contains about 460,000 distinct CDR3 sequences; only one count was recorded for 40% to 55% of them. The top ten clones comprise roughly 12% of the sample. Antigens of these TCRs are unknown. Sequenced material: blood. Receptor source: a girl aged 10 to 17 with multiple sclerosis.

The V gene is TRBV20-1, the J gene TRBJ2-7, with D unclear. Trimming took 2 bases from V and 10 from J, leaving 18 bases between them. This CDR3 spans 13 amino acids. Germline CDR1 and CDR2: DFQATT and SNEGSKA (reference sequence). CDR3 loop: CSARSGPKNTQYF. The CDR3 region has the DNA TGCAGTGCTAGATCCGGGCCCAAAAACACTCAGTACTTC.

Written as DNA, the CDR3 is TGTGCCAGCAGCCAACAAGCGGGTCGGGGCGGTACGCAGTATTTT. It codes for CASSQQAGRGGTQYF. The V gene is TRBV4-2, the J gene TRBJ2-3; tentatively, D is TRBD2 (6 bases). V was pared by 2 bases and J by 8 bases, with 17 bases between. Germline V gene sequence: CDR1 LGHNA, CDR2 YNFKEQ. There are 15 residues in the CDR3.

V and J are TRBV27 and TRBJ2-5, with TRBD1 identical over 7 bases. The CDR3 runs to 14 residues. Germline CDR1 MNHEY, CDR2 SMNVEV (reference sequence). J was trimmed by 2 bases and V by 3 bases; bases with no gene match: 3. The CDR3 loop reads CASSFGTEQETQYF. CDR3 bases: TGTGCCAGCAGTTTCGGGACAGAGCAAGAGACCCAGTACTTC.

The chain is built from TRBV6-2 or TRBV6-3 and TRBJ1-2, with D possibly being TRBD1 (5 bases). Germline CDR1 reads MNHEY; CDR2 reads SVGEGT. Deletions cut 4 bases from V and 3 bases from J, with 9 bases between. The CDR3 sequence is 13 residues long. CDR3 sequence: CASSSGKDYGYTF. The DNA of the CDR3 is TGTGCCAGCAGTTCAGGGAAGGACTATGGCTACACCTTC.

The rearrangement joins TRBV6-6 to TRBJ2-7; 11 bases fit TRBD1. Germline V gives CDR1 MNHNY, CDR2 SVGAGI (reference sequence). The junction had 5 bases not matched to a gene; V was cut back by 7 bases and J by 3 bases. The CDR3 consists of 14 residues. The CDR3 loop is CASTRGQGVYEQYF. CDR3 nucleotides: TGTGCCAGCACCAGGGGACAGGGGGTCTACGAGCAGTACTTC.

In its sample, this clonotype was seen a few times. The gene calls are TRBV28 and TRBJ2-5; 8 bases align to TRBD1. Germline-derived CDR1 and CDR2 are MDHEN and SYDVKM. V lost 1 base, J lost 5 bases, and 9 bases stayed unmatched. The length of the CDR3 is 16 residues. The CDR3 region has the DNA TGTGCCAGCAGTTTATTGGCAGGGGGCCGACACGAGACCCAGTACTTC. Protein product: CASSLLAGGRHETQYF. Full variable domain (remainder filled in from reference TRBV28 and TRBJ2-5): DVKVTQSSRYLVKRTGEKVFLECVQDMDHENMFWYRQDPGLGLRLIYFSYDVKMKEKGDIPEGYSVSREKKERFSLILESASTNQTSMYLCASSLLAGGRHETQYFGPGTRLLVL.

DNA for the CDR3: TGCAGTGCTAGAGATCGACAGTTCTATGGCTACACCTTC. It encodes CSARDRQFYGYTF. This chain joins TRBV20-1 and TRBJ1-2, with D perhaps matching TRBD1 (5 bases). V shed 0 bases and J shed 4 bases, with 9 bases lying between them. CDR1 is DFQATT, CDR2 SNEGSKA, per germline (reference sequence). The length of the CDR3 is 13 residues.

Only a few counts were recorded for this clonotype. The V and J genes are TRBV3-1 and TRBJ2-5, with TRBD2 matching 7 bases. The CDR3 has 17 residues. Per germline, CDR1 LGHDT and CDR2 YNNKEL (reference sequence). Trimming took 0 bases from V and 5 from J; bases not matched to a gene: 12. The CDR3 reads CASSQDQERGGGETQYF. The CDR3 DNA follows: TGTGCCAGCAGCCAAGATCAAGAGCGGGGAGGCGGCGAGACCCAGTACTTC.

The V call is TRBV29-1, the J call TRBJ2-1; 9 nucleotides agree with TRBD2. Trimming at V came to 6 bases and at J to 8 bases, leaving 11 bases not matched to a gene. CDR1 and CDR2 (germline): SQVTM, ANQGSEA. This CDR3 is built from 14 residues. CDR3 DNA: TGCAGCGTCGTAATAGCGGGAGTCGGTGATGAGCAGTTCTTC. Translating gives CSVVIAGVGDEQFF.

This clonotype came up a few times. The rearrangement uses TRBV4-1 and TRBJ2-5; 12 positions match TRBD2. V gave up 3 bases and J gave up 5 bases; unmatched junction bases: 10. This CDR3 has 17 residues. The V gene's germline CDR1 is MGHRA and CDR2 YSYEKL. CDR3 nucleotides: TGCGCCAGCAGCCACTACCGACTAGCGGGAGAGATGGAGACCCAGTACTTC. Its protein is CASSHYRLAGEMETQYF.